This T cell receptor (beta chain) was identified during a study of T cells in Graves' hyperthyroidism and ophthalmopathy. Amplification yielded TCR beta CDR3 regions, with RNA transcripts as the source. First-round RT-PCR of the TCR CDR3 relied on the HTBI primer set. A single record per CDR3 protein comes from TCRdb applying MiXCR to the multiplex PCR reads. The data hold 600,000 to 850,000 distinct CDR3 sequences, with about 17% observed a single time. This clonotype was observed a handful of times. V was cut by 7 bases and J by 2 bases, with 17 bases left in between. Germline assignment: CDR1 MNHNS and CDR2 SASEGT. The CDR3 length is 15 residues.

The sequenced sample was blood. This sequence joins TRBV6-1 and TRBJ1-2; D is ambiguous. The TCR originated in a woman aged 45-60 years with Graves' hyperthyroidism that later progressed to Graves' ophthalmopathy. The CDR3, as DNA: TGTGCCAGCACCCACGGTCGGCCGACGAACTATGGCTACACCTTC. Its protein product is CASTHGRPTNYGYTF.